This entry concerns a single TCR beta chain. This CDR3 has 14 amino acids. After removal of 1 base from V and 3 bases from J, the junction contained 2 bases not matched to a gene. CDR1 and CDR2 from the germline V gene are MGHDK and SYGVNS. TCRdb re-called the 5' RACE reads through MiXCR, storing one row per CDR3 protein. The table shows around 63,000 distinct CDR3 sequences, with approximately 6% occurring only once. The data derive from a study of spatial heterogeneity in lung cancer. As to time point: sample taken at primary tumor resection. The sequence was collected from a female donor with early-stage non-small cell lung cancer. The specimen comprised PBMCs, sampled at surgery. V usage is TRBV25-1 and J usage is TRBJ1-2; 7 bases agree with TRBD1. Here the CDR3 reads CASSESGGDYGYTF. The CDR3 DNA reads TGTGCCAGCAGTGAATCAGGGGGAGACTATGGCTACACCTTC.